These T cell receptor beta chains were read from a single sample in a study of vaccination and CD4 T cells after COVID-19. The antigens these receptors bind are not known. TCRdb fed the PCR reads into MiXCR, producing one record per CDR3 protein. The sample comprises about 15,000 distinct CDR3 sequences, less than 30% of which are singletons, and around 23% rests with the top ten. The source material was cultured CD4+ T cells from blood. The receptors were sampled from a human donor with COVID-19. Both conserved end residues are part of each CDR3. The D gene is left open where the match is weak. The listing skips clone size in some rows; elsewhere it reads once, few, many or a size class.

d_call j_call clone_size v_call cdr3_aa cdr3_nt
NA TRBJ2-1 NA TRBV20-1 CSAEIGLAYNEQFF TGCAGTGCAGAGATAGGACTGGCTTACAATGAGCAGTTCTTC
NA TRBJ2-5 NA TRBV7-2 CASSFNRGLQETQYF TGTGCCAGCAGCTTCAACAGGGGACTCCAAGAGACCCAGTACTTC
TRBD1 TRBJ2-2 few TRBV7-3 CASSPNRGRGGELFF TGTGCCAGCAGCCCCAACAGGGGGCGAGGCGGGGAGCTGTTTTTT
TRBD1 TRBJ1-5 NA TRBV20-1 CSARTGGKEQPQHF TGCAGTGCTAGGACAGGGGGGAAAGAACAGCCCCAGCATTTT
TRBD2 TRBJ2-7 NA TRBV18 CASSPAGLGSEQYF TGTGCCAGCTCACCTGCGGGACTAGGAAGCGAGCAGTACTTC
NA TRBJ1-2 NA TRBV14 CASSQSPVGNYGYTF TGTGCCAGCAGCCAAAGTCCTGTCGGGAACTATGGCTACACCTTC
NA TRBJ2-7 medium-sized TRBV11-3 CASSPDSYEQYF TGTGCCAGCAGCCCCGACTCCTACGAGCAGTACTTC
NA TRBJ2-7 NA TRBV11-2 CASSLVLSSVSGEQYF TGTGCCAGCAGCTTAGTATTATCGAGCGTTTCGGGCGAGCAGTACTTC
TRBD2 TRBJ2-2 medium-sized TRBV20-1 CSARPGGANHGELFF TGCAGTGCTAGGCCGGGGGGGGCTAATCACGGGGAGCTGTTTTTT
NA TRBJ2-7 NA TRBV7-9 CASSTDRSYEQYF TGTGCCAGCAGCACTGACAGGTCTTACGAGCAGTACTTC
TRBD1 TRBJ1-1 few TRBV4-3 CASSHLSFRTGNTEAFF TGCGCCAGCAGCCACTTAAGTTTCAGGACAGGAAACACTGAAGCTTTCTTT
NA TRBJ2-2 NA TRBV25-1 CASISGNGGELFF TGTGCCAGCATTTCGGGCAACGGCGGGGAGCTGTTTTTT
TRBD1 TRBJ2-5 few TRBV12-3/TRBV12-4 CASSPRQGIETQYF TGTGCCAGCAGTCCGCGACAGGGTATCGAGACCCAGTACTTC
NA TRBJ1-5 NA TRBV6-1 CASTLGVPLSNQPQHF TGTGCCAGCACCCTAGGGGTCCCCCTAAGCAATCAGCCCCAGCATTTT
NA TRBJ2-3 few TRBV5-4 CASSSDGTPSHTDTQYF TGTGCCAGCAGCTCGGACGGGACTCCTTCTCACACAGATACGCAGTATTTT
TRBD1 TRBJ1-1 few TRBV10-2 CASSDGQGSEAFF TGCGCCAGCAGTGACGGACAGGGCAGTGAAGCTTTCTTT
NA TRBJ1-2 NA TRBV2 CASSDGSFYGYTF TGTGCCAGCAGTGACGGGTCCTTCTATGGCTACACCTTC
TRBD1 TRBJ1-4 NA TRBV7-8 CASSSPPGTVSGEKLFF TGTGCCAGCAGCTCCCCTCCCGGGACAGTCTCGGGGGAAAAACTGTTTTTT
NA TRBJ2-5 NA TRBV10-3 CAIMDYHQETQYF TGTGCCATCATGGACTACCACCAAGAGACCCAGTACTTC
TRBD1 TRBJ2-1 few TRBV20-1 CSSSDRGYNEQFF TGCAGTAGTAGCGACAGGGGATACAATGAGCAGTTCTTC
NA TRBJ2-1 few TRBV7-3 CASSPRPAWAGQFF TGTGCCAGCAGCCCCCGGCCTGCATGGGCGGGGCAGTTCTTC
NA TRBJ1-1 NA TRBV7-9 CASSLDMNTEAFF TGTGCCAGCAGCTTAGACATGAACACTGAAGCTTTCTTT
NA TRBJ1-2 medium-sized TRBV20-1 CSAPGRLSGYTF TGCAGTGCCCCGGGGCGTCTATCGGGCTACACCTTC